This T cell receptor beta chain was identified in a study of T cells in Graves' hyperthyroidism and ophthalmopathy. Looked up from germline, CDR1 is KGHSH and CDR2 is LQKENI. There are 16 residues in the CDR3. V shed 3 bases and J 0 bases; nucleotides not matched to a gene: 7. This clonotype has more than one count but fewer than ten. Amplification of TCR beta CDR3 regions used RNA as the template. RT-PCR in the first round (using the HTBI primer set) targeted the TCR CDR3. TCRdb ran MiXCR on the multiplex PCR reads and lists one entry per CDR3 protein. The data contain more than 300,000 distinct CDR3 sequences, over 11% of them singletons.

The TCR sequence derives from a woman aged 55-70 years with Graves' hyperthyroidism. This rearrangement joins TRBV18 to TRBJ2-5; 7 nucleotides align to TRBD1. Sequencing was carried out using blood. The CDR3 spells CASSPRGTVNQETQYF. DNA for the CDR3: TGTGCCAGCTCACCGAGGGGGACAGTCAACCAAGAGACCCAGTACTTC.